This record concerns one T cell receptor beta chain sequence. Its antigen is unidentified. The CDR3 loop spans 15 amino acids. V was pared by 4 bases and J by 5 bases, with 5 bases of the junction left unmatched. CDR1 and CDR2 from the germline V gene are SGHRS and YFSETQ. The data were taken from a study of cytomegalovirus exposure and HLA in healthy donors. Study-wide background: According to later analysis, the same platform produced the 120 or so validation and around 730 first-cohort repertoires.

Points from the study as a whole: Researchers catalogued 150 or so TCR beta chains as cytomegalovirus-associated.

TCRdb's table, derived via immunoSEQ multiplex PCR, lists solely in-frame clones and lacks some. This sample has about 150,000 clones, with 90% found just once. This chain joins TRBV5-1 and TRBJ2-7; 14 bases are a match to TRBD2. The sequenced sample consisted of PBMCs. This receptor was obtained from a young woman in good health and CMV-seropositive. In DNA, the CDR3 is TGCGCCAGCAGCGAGGGACTAGCGGGAGCCGACGAGCAGTACTTC. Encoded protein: CASSEGLAGADEQYF.